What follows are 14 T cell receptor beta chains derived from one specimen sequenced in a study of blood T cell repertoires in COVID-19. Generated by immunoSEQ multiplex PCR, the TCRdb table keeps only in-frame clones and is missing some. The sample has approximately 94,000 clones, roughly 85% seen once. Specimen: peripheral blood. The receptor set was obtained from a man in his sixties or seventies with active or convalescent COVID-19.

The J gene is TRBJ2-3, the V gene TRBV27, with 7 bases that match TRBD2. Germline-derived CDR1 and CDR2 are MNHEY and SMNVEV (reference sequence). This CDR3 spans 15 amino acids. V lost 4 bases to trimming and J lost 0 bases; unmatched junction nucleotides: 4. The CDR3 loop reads CASSSLADSTDTQYF. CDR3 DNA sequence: TGTGCCAGCAGTTCCCTAGCGGATAGCACAGATACGCAGTATTTT.

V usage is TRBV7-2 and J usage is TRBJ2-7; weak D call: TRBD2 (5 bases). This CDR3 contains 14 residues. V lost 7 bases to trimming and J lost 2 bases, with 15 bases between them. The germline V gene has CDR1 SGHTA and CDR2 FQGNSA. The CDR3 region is CASMEGKGAYEQYF. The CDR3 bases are TGTGCCAGCATGGAAGGGAAGGGAGCCTACGAGCAGTACTTC.

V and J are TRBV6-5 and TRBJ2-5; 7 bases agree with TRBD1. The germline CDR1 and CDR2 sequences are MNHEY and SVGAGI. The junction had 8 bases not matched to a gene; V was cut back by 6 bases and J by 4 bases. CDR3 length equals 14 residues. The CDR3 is CASRRNRGLETQYF. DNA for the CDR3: TGTGCCAGCAGACGGAACAGGGGATTAGAGACCCAGTACTTC.

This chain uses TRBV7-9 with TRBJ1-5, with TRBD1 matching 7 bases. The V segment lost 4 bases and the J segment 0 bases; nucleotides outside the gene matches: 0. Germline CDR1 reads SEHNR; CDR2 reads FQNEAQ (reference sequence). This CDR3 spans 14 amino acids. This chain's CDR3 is CASSSGGSNQPQHF. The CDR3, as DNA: TGTGCCAGCAGCTCAGGGGGTAGCAATCAGCCCCAGCATTTT. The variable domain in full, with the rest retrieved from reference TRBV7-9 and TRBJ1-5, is DTGVSQNPRHKITKRGQNVTFRCDPISEHNRLYWYRQTLGQGPEFLTYFQNEAQLEKSRLLSDRFSAERPKGSFSTLEIQRTEQGDSAMYLCASSSGGSNQPQHFGDGTRLSIL.

The CDR3: CASSRGGTSSYEQYF. CDR3 sequence (DNA): TGTGCCAGCAGTCGGGGGGGGACTAGCTCCTACGAGCAGTACTTC. The chain employs TRBV6-5 and TRBJ2-7; 8 bases are shared with TRBD2. The J segment lost 0 bases and the V segment lost 5 bases, leaving 6 bases of the junction unmatched. Germline V gene data show CDR1 as MNHEY and CDR2 as SVGAGI. The CDR3 loop spans 15 amino acids.

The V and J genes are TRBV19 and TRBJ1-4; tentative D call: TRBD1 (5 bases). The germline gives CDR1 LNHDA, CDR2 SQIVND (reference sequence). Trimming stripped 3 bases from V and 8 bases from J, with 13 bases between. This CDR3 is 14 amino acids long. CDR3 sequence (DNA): TGTGCCAGTAGTATTCGCGGGGCCCGGGAAAAACTGTTTTTT. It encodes CASSIRGAREKLFF.

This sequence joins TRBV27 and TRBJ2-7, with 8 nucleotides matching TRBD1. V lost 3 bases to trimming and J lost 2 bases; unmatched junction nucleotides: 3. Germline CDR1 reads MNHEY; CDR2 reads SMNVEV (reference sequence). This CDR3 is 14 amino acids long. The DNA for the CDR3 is TGTGCCAGCAGTTTTGGACAGGGTACCTACGAGCAGTACTTC. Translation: CASSFGQGTYEQYF.

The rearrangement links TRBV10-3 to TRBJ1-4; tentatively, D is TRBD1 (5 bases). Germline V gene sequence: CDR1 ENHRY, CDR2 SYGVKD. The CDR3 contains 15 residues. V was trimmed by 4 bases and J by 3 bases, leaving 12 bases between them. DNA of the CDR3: TGTGCCATCAGTGCGGCGGGGGGGGCTAATGAAAAACTGTTTTTT. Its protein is CAISAAGGANEKLFF.

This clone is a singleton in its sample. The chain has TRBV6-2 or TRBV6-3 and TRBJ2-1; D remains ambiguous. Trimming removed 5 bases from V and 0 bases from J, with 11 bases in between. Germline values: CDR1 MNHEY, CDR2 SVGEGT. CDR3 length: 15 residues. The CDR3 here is CASSPTLSSYNEQFF. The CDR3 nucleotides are TGTGCCAGCAGTCCCACGTTGAGCTCCTACAATGAGCAGTTCTTC.

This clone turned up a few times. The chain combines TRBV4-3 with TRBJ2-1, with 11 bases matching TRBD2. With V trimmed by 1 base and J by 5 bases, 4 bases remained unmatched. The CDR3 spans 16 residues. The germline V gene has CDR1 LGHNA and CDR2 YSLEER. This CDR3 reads CASSQASGGHNNEQFF. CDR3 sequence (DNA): TGCGCCAGCAGCCAAGCTAGCGGGGGGCATAACAATGAGCAGTTCTTC.

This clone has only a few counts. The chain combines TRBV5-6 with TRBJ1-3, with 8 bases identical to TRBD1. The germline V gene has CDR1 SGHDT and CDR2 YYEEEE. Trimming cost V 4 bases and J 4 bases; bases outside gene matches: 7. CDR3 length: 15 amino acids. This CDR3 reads CASSPWTGQGNTIYF. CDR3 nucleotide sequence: TGTGCCAGCAGCCCCTGGACAGGGCAAGGAAACACCATATATTTT.

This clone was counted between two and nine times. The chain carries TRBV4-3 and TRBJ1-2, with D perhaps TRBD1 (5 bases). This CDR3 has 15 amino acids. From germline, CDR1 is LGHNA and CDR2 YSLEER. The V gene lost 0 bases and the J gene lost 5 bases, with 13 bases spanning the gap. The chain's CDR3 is CASSQDPREEYGYTF. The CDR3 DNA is TGCGCCAGCAGCCAAGACCCCAGGGAGGAGTATGGCTACACCTTC.

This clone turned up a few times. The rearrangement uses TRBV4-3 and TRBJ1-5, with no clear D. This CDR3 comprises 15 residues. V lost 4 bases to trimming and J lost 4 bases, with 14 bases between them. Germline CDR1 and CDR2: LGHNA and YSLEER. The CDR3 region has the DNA TGCGCCAGCAGCCTCCGCCTTGACTTAAATCAGCCCCAGCATTTT. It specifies CASSLRLDLNQPQHF.

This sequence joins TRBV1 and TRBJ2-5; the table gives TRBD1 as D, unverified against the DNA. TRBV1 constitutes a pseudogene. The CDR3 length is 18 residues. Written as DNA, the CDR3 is TGCACCAGCAGCCCTATACCGGGACAGGGACCACCTCGGGAGACCCAGTACTTC. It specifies CTSSPIPGQGPPRETQYF.